The present T cell receptor beta chain was sequenced within a study of response to subunit inactivated influenza vaccine. Study-wide results and limits: The authors suggested that every seasonal influenza vaccination recruits few new T cells.

CDR1 and CDR2 (germline): LGHNA, YNFKEQ. Trimming left V 0 bases short and J 5 bases short, with 17 bases between. CDR3 length: 17 amino acids. TCRdb used MiXCR to reprocess the RT-PCR reads, holding one entry per CDR3 protein. The sample contains roughly 500,000 distinct CDR3 sequences, 25% of which appear only once. This clonotype was observed a single time. Its matching antigen is unknown. This sequence originates from a man aged 45 to 65 who received an inactivated influenza vaccine. The sequences come from CD4+ T cells sorted from PBMCs, collected more than 4 days after vaccination. The V call is TRBV4-2, the J call TRBJ2-1, with a tentative D call TRBD1 (6 bases). The CDR3 spells CASSQDFGQRPNNEQFF. CDR3 bases: TGTGCCAGCAGCCAAGATTTCGGACAGAGGCCAAACAATGAGCAGTTCTTC.